The rows below give T cell receptor beta chains drawn from one sample of a study of T cell responses to AZD1222 COVID-19 vaccine. The protocol was immunoSEQ multiplex PCR, while the TCRdb copy is restricted to in-frame clones and leaves out a portion. The table shows some 120,000 clones, with 85% to 95% occurring only once. The starting material was peripheral blood, obtained 28 days after the second AZD1222 dose. The receptor source for this set is an adult who received the AZD1222 COVID-19 vaccine. The CDR3 runs from the conserved cysteine through the conserved F or W. The D gene is left open where the match is weak. For some rows the clone size is stated as once, few or many, or as a class when expanded; others skip it.

D gene | J gene | V gene | clone size | CDR3 protein | CDR3 DNA
TRBD1 | TRBJ1-5 | TRBV28 | NA | CASGQQGQGTQPQHF | TGTGCCAGCGGACAACAGGGACAGGGGACTCAGCCCCAGCATTTT
NA | TRBJ1-1 | TRBV7-6 | NA | CASSLAAEMNTEAFF | TGTGCCAGCAGCTTAGCGGCAGAGATGAACACTGAAGCTTTCTTT
NA | TRBJ1-6 | TRBV19 | NA | CASSIRGPGVALHF | TGTGCCAGTAGTATTCGGGGACCGGGGGTGGCCCTCCACTTT
TRBD1 | TRBJ2-1 | TRBV6-4 | medium-sized | CASSPGQGGGDEQFF | TGTGCCAGCAGTCCGGGACAGGGAGGAGGGGATGAGCAGTTCTTC
NA | TRBJ2-7 | TRBV27 | once | CASSLGGIPSYEQYF | TGTGCCAGCAGTTTAGGGGGGATCCCATCCTACGAGCAGTACTTC
TRBD1 | TRBJ1-6 | TRBV13 | NA | CASGDRGNSPLHF | TGTGCCAGCGGGGACAGGGGAAATTCACCCCTCCACTTT
NA | TRBJ2-5 | TRBV20-1 | NA | CSAFGGETQYF | TGCAGTGCTTTTGGTGGGGAGACCCAGTACTTC
TRBD1 | TRBJ2-1 | TRBV11-2 | NA | CASSHGTENEQFF | TGTGCCAGCAGCCACGGGACAGAAAATGAGCAGTTCTTC
NA | TRBJ2-1 | TRBV9 | NA | CASSPEDGEQFF | TGTGCCAGCAGCCCCGAGGATGGTGAGCAGTTCTTC
NA | TRBJ2-7 | TRBV27 | once | CASSLAAPPYEQYF | TGTGCCAGCAGTTTGGCAGCTCCCCCCTACGAGCAGTACTTC
NA | TRBJ2-2 | TRBV11-1 | NA | CASSLTGELFF | TGTGCCAGCAGCCTCACCGGGGAGCTGTTTTTT
TRBD2 | TRBJ2-5 | TRBV18 | NA | CASSPQREPRETQYF | TGTGCCAGCTCACCCCAGCGGGAGCCGCGAGAGACCCAGTACTTC
TRBD2 | TRBJ2-2 | TRBV2 | NA | CASSGGLSGSSGGELFF | TGTGCCAGCAGTGGGGGGTTGAGCGGGAGTAGTGGCGGGGAGCTGTTTTTT
NA | TRBJ2-1 | TRBV5-1 | NA | CASSRTGNNEQFF | TGCGCCAGCAGTCGGACTGGGAACAATGAGCAGTTCTTC